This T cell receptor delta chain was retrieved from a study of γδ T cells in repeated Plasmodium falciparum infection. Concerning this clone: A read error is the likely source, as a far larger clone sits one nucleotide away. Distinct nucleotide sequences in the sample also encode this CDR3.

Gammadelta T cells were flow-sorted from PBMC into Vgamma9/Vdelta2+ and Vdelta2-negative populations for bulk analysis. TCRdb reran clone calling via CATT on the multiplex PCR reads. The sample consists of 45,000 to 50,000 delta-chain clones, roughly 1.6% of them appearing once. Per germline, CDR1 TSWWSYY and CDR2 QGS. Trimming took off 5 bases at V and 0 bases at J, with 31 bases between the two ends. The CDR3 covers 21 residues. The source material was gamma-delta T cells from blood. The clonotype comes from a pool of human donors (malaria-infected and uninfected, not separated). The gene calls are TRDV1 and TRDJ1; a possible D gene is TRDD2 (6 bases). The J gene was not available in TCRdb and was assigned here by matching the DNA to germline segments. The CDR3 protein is CALGKGSYGRVRLGYTDKLIF. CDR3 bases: TGTGCTCTTGGGAAAGGCTCCTACGGGAGAGTACGGTTAGGGTACACCGATAAACTCATCTTT.